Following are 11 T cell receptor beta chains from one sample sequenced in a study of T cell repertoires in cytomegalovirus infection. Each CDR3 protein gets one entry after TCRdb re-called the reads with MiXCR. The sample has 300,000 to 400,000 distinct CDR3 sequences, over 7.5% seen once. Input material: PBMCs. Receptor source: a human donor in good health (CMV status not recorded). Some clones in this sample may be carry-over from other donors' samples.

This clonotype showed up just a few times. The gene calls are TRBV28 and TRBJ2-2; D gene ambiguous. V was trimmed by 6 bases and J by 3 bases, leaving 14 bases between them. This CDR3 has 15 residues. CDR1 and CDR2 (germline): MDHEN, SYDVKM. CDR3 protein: CASRMGSLYTGELFF. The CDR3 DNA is TGTGCCAGCAGGATGGGGTCGCTCTACACCGGGGAGCTGTTTTTT.

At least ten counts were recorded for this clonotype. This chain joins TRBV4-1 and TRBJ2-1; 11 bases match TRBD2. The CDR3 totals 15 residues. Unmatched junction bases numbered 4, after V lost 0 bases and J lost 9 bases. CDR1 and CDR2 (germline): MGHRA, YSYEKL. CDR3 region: CASSQDTSGRIEQFF. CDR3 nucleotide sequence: TGCGCCAGCAGCCAAGATACTAGCGGGAGAATTGAGCAGTTCTTC.

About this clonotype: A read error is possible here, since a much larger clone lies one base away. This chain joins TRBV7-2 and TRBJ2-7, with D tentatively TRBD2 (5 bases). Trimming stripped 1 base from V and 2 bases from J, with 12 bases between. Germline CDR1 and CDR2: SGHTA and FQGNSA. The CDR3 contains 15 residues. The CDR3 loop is CTSSLEWERAYEQYF. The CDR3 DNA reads TGTACCAGCAGCTTAGAGTGGGAGCGAGCCTACGAGCAGTACTTC.

The CDR3 region is CSVETSRGSREQFF. Here the CDR3 DNA reads TGCAGCGTTGAGACCAGCAGGGGGTCCAGAGAGCAGTTCTTC. The chain combines TRBV29-1 with TRBJ2-1; 7 nucleotides match TRBD1. This CDR3 comprises 14 residues. V shed 3 bases, J shed 10 bases, and the junction held 12 bases outside the gene matches. Germline V gene data show CDR1 as SQVTM and CDR2 as ANQGSEA.

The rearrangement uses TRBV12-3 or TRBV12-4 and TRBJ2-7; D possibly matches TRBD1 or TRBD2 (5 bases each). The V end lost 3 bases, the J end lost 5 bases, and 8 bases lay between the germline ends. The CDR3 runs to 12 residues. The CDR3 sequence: CASSFRGHEQYF. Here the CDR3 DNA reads TGTGCCAGCAGTTTCCGGGGCCACGAGCAGTACTTC.

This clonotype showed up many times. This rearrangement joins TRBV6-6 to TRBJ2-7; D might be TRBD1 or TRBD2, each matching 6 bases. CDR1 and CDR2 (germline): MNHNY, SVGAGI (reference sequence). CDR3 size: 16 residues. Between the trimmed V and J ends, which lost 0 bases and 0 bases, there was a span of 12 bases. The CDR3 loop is CASSYSRGGRSYEQYF. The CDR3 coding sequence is TGTGCCAGCAGTTACTCGAGAGGGGGGCGCTCCTACGAGCAGTACTTC.

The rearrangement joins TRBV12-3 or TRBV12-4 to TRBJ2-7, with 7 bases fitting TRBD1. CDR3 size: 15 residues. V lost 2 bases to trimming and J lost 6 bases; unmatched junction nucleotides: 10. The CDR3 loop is CASSLLPGGLAEQYF. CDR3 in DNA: TGTGCCAGCAGTTTATTACCAGGGGGTCTTGCCGAGCAGTACTTC.

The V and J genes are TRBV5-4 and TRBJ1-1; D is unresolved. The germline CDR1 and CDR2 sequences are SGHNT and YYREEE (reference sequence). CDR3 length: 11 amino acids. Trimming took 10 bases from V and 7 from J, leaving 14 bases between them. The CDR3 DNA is TGTGCCGCATCCGGCGGGAGTGAAGCTTTCTTT. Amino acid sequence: CAASGGSEAFF.

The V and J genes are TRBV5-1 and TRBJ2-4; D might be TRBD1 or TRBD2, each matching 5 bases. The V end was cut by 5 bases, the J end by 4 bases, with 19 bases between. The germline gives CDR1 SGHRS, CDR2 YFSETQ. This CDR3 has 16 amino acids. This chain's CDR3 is CASRLYDLWGKNIQYF. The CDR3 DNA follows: TGCGCCAGCAGGCTCTACGACCTCTGGGGGAAAAACATTCAGTACTTC.

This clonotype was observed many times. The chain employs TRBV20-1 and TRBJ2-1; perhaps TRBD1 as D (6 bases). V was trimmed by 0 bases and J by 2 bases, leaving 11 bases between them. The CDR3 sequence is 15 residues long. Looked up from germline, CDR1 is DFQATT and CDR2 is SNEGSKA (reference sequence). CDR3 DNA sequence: TGCAGTGCTAGAGATCGACAGGTAACCTACAATGAGCAGTTCTTC. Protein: CSARDRQVTYNEQFF.

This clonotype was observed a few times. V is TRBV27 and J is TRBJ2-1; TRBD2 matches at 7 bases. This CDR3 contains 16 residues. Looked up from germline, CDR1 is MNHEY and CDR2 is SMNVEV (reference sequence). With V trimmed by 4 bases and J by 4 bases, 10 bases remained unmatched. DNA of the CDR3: TGTGCCAGCAGTTCCCGTAGGAGCGGGATATACAATGAGCAGTTCTTC. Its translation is CASSSRRSGIYNEQFF.